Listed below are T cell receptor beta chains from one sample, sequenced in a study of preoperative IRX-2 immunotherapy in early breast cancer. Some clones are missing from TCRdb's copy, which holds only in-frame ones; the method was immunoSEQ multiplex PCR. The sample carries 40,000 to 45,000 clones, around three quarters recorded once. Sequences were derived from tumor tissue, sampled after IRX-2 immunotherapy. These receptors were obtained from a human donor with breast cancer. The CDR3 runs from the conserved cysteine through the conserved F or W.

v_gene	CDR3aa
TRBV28	CASTPGTGSTDTQYF
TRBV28	CASSSPRGRMNTEAFF
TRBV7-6	CASSSEPPEAGDRTGELFF
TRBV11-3	CASSLSGGTDTQYF
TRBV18	CASSLPTTLYGYTF
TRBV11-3	CASSQTGYSYNEQFF
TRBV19	CASSRGTSGSPWGNEQFF
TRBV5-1	CASSKAGPAPRGQETQYF
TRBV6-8	CASRRDPITGETQYF
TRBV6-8	CASSLILDPTGELFF
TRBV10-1	CASSERMNTGELFF
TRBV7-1	CASSTRTSGDFRTYEQYF
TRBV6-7	CASTIRRGVGEQYF
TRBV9	CASSSTRRYNEQFF
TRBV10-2	CASSELGVRNSPLHF
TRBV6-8	CASSYSGRTQYF
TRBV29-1	CSVVSGTHSYNEQFF
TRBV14	CASSQDYSHGYTF
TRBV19	CASSINGGSYNEQFF
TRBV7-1	CASSLGHLNTEAFF
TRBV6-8	CASSTGGAGTDTQYF
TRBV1	CASSQDYGGAITDTQYF
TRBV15	CATSRDPIAGGLNGQFF
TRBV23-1	CASKTTGGYEQYF
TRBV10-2	CASSDRVPYEQYF
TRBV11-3	CASSLYKRQLSYNEQFF
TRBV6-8	CAIAGTGNTEAFF
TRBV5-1	CASSLAGSRLDEQYF
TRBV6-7	CASSAFSNFGRSNQPQHF
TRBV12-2	CASRLRCRRQEQFF
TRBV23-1	CASSSGGAEANTGELFF
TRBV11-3	CASSSGLARQETQYF
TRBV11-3	CASRLTTSNQPQHF
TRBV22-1	CASDNEGVGDQPQHF
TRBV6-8	CASSYSGGGLETFF
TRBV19	CASSGGFAGNTIYF
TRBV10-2	CASTPGGSYEQYF
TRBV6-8	CASSSPVVGGSYNSPLHF
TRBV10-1	CASSVEGNEQFF
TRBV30	CAWTTGINEKLFF
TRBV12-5	CASGLLTPGLLTDTQYF
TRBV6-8	CASTGRYQPQHF
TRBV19	CASGQVGNTIYF
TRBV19	CASSNTGGPNTGELFF
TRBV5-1	CASSWGTIISGANVLTF
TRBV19	CASSISGLDKQYF
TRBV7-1	CASSLGGQPYEQYF
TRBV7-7	CASSSGYRDSDYEQYF
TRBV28	CASSLGYNEQFF
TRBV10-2	CASRGGSGANVLTF
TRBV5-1	CASSLGAVLTGELFF